Each of the 21 T cell receptor beta chains below was sequenced from the same sample in a study of identical twins. TCRdb independently ran MiXCR on the 5' RACE reads; one entry per CDR3 protein. The repertoire holds 500,000 to 550,000 distinct CDR3 sequences, with about 20% as singletons. This same sample was also taken into another study, of yellow fever vaccine responses in identical twins.

Material for sequencing was CD4+ T cells sorted from blood. The receptors were sampled from a woman between 18 and 29 years old in good health.

J is TRBJ2-1 and V is TRBV10-3; 11 bases are shared with TRBD1. V lost 4 bases to trimming and J lost 4 bases; unmatched junction nucleotides: 3. The CDR3 loop spans 15 amino acids. Per germline, CDR1 ENHRY and CDR2 SYGVKD. The CDR3, as DNA: TGTGCCATCAGTGGGGGGACAGGGGGATACAATGAGCAGTTCTTC. Translation: CAISGGTGGYNEQFF.

This clonotype was picked up a small number of times. J is TRBJ1-5 and V is TRBV3-1; D is unclear. This CDR3 contains 14 residues. Germline V lookup: CDR1 LGHDT, CDR2 YNNKEL (reference sequence). Trimming stripped 3 bases from V and 2 bases from J, with 8 bases between. The CDR3 DNA sequence: TGTGCCAGCAGCCACTCTTCGGGCAATCAGCCCCAGCATTTT. Translation gives CASSHSSGNQPQHF.

This clonotype has more than one count but fewer than ten. V and J are TRBV6-1 and TRBJ1-2, with 9 bases that match TRBD1. V shed 6 bases and J 8 bases; nucleotides not matched to a gene: 13. Germline V gene data show CDR1 as MNHNS and CDR2 as SASEGT. The CDR3 has 15 amino acids. The CDR3 DNA reads TGTGCCAGCAGGGATGGGGGACAGGGACAGGGCGGCTACACCTTC. Its protein is CASRDGGQGQGGYTF.

The chain couples TRBV2 to TRBJ2-7; D is unclear. This CDR3 has 11 residues. Trimming cost V 6 bases and J 4 bases, with 7 bases left between them. Per the germline V gene, CDR1 is SNHLY and CDR2 is FYNNEI. Here the CDR3 reads CASRSFYEQYF. CDR3 DNA: TGTGCCAGCAGGTCCTTTTACGAGCAGTACTTC. Looking up the rest from reference TRBV2 and TRBJ2-7 gives the full variable domain: EPEVTQTPSHQVTQMGQEVILRCVPISNHLYFYWYRQILGQKVEFLVSFYNNEISEKSEIFDDQFSVERPDGSNFTLKIRSTKLEDSAMYFCASRSFYEQYFGPGTRLTVT.

Only a few counts were recorded for this clonotype. V and J are TRBV7-2 and TRBJ1-5, with 7 nucleotides matching TRBD1. This CDR3 is built from 14 residues. The ends lost 7 bases at V and 5 bases at J; junction bases unmatched: 8. The V gene's germline CDR1 is SGHTA and CDR2 FQGNSA. The CDR3 region has the DNA TGTGCCAGCAATCCAGGGGGTTGGGATCAGCCCCAGCATTTT. Its translation: CASNPGGWDQPQHF.

V usage is TRBV6-5 and J usage is TRBJ1-6; D gene unclear. The CDR3 covers 13 residues. The V gene lost 0 bases and the J gene lost 8 bases, with 5 bases spanning the gap. Looked up from germline, CDR1 is MNHEY and CDR2 is SVGAGI. Written as DNA, the CDR3 is TGTGCCAGCAGTTACTCTACGGATTCACCCCTCCACTTT. Translating it yields CASSYSTDSPLHF.

The rearrangement links TRBV11-2 to TRBJ2-2; 7 positions agree with TRBD1. CDR3 length equals 16 residues. The germline V gene encodes CDR1 SGHAT and CDR2 FQNNGV. J gave up 4 bases and V 7 bases, and 12 bases lay outside the gene matches. CDR3 coding DNA: TGTGCCAGCAACCGGAGAAGGGGACAGATCACCGGGGAGCTGTTTTTT. This gives the protein CASNRRRGQITGELFF. The full variable domain, with the rest looked up from reference TRBV11-2 and TRBJ2-2, is EAGVAQSPRYKIIEKRQSVAFWCNPISGHATLYWYQQILGQGPKLLIQFQNNGVVDDSQLPKDRFSAERLKGVDSTLKIQPAKLEDSAVYLCASNRRRGQITGELFFGEGSRLTVL.

The chain uses TRBV20-1 and TRBJ2-2; 11 bases are a match to TRBD2. CDR1 and CDR2 from the germline V gene are DFQATT and SNEGSKA (reference sequence). V lost 6 bases, J lost 2 bases, and 5 bases stayed unmatched. The CDR3 is 15 amino acids. The CDR3 loop reads CSAATSGGNTGELFF. CDR3 sequence (DNA): TGCAGTGCCGCCACTAGCGGGGGAAACACCGGGGAGCTGTTTTTT.

The chain joins TRBV14 to TRBJ2-3, with 7 bases fitting TRBD1. Germline CDR1 is SGHDN and CDR2 is FVKESK. CDR3 length: 15 residues. The junction had 6 bases not matched to a gene; V was cut back by 4 bases and J by 2 bases. CDR3 bases: TGTGCCAGCAGCCGACAGGGAGTGTTCACAGATACGCAGTATTTT. It codes for CASSRQGVFTDTQYF. Full variable domain (outside the CDR3, taken from reference TRBV14 and TRBJ2-3): EAGVTQFPSHSVIEKGQTVTLRCDPISGHDNLYWYRRVMGKEIKFLLHFVKESKQDESGMPNNRFLAERTGGTYSTLKVQPAELEDSGVYFCASSRQGVFTDTQYFGPGTRLTVL.

This clonotype was counted a few times. The chain employs TRBV5-1 and TRBJ2-1; 11 bases agree with TRBD2. Looked up from germline, CDR1 is SGHRS and CDR2 is YFSETQ. The CDR3 is 16 amino acids. The V gene end was trimmed by 2 bases and the J gene end by 5 bases; junction bases not matched to a gene: 6. The CDR3, as DNA: TGCGCCAGCAGCTTCTCCCTAGCGGGGGGAAACAATGAGCAGTTCTTC. It translates to CASSFSLAGGNNEQFF.

This clonotype turned up a few times. The genes are TRBV20-1 and TRBJ2-3, with TRBD2 matching over 9 bases. The germline gives CDR1 DFQATT, CDR2 SNEGSKA (reference sequence). CDR3 length equals 14 residues. The V and J ends lost 7 bases and 6 bases, in that order; junction bases with no gene match: 11. The CDR3 is CSGAGGPPEDTQYF. The CDR3 nucleotides read TGCAGTGGGGCGGGAGGGCCCCCGGAGGATACGCAGTATTTT.

A note on this clonotype: A read error may explain this, as a much larger clone is one base away. The chain is built from TRBV5-1 and TRBJ2-1, with 7 bases lining up with TRBD1. CDR1 is SGHRS and CDR2 is YFSETQ in the germline V gene. The CDR3 is made up of 15 amino acids. Trimming cost V 4 bases and J 0 bases; bases outside gene matches: 4. The CDR3 region has the DNA TGCGCCAGCAGCCAGGGACAGATCTCCTACAATGAGCAGTTCTTC. Amino acid sequence: CASSQGQISYNEQFF.

This clonotype has just a few counts. This sequence joins TRBV7-9 and TRBJ2-5, with TRBD2 identical over 9 bases. V was pared by 5 bases and J by 4 bases, with 8 bases of the junction left unmatched. The CDR3 has 15 residues. CDR1 and CDR2 from the germline V gene are SEHNR and FQNEAQ (reference sequence). DNA of the CDR3: TGTGCCAGCAGCACCCGTGGTAGCGGGGGAGAGACCCAGTACTTC. Protein product: CASSTRGSGGETQYF.

The chain is built from TRBV27 and TRBJ1-3; D unresolved. CDR3 length equals 16 residues. V was trimmed by 0 bases and J by 0 bases, leaving 9 bases between them. CDR1 and CDR2 (germline): MNHEY, SMNVEV (reference sequence). The CDR3 sequence is CASSLSGRISGNTIYF. The CDR3 coding sequence is TGTGCCAGCAGTTTATCCGGACGGATCTCTGGAAACACCATATATTTT.

In its sample, this clonotype was seen a few times. The V call is TRBV20-1, the J call TRBJ2-1, with a tentative D call TRBD1 (6 bases). The V and J ends lost 6 bases and 6 bases respectively, with 18 bases between them. Germline CDR1 and CDR2: DFQATT and SNEGSKA (reference sequence). The CDR3 sequence is 14 residues long. The CDR3 region has the DNA TGCAGTGCGAGAAGACAGGACCACGCCAATGAGCAGTTCTTC. It is translated as CSARRQDHANEQFF.

V gene TRBV7-3 combines with J gene TRBJ2-6; 7 nucleotides match TRBD1. Germline assignment: CDR1 SGHTA and CDR2 FQGTGA. V was pared by 5 bases and J by 8 bases, with 3 bases of the junction left unmatched. The CDR3 totals 13 residues. CDR3 sequence (DNA): TGTGCCAGCAGCCCGGGACAGTCCAACGTCCTGACTTTC. Protein: CASSPGQSNVLTF.

This clonotype was observed once. The chain combines TRBV6-1 with TRBJ2-1; 9 nucleotides agree with TRBD2. The CDR3 loop spans 16 amino acids. Germline CDR1 reads MNHNS; CDR2 reads SASEGT. The J segment lost 5 bases and the V segment lost 5 bases, leaving 10 bases of the junction unmatched. CDR3 coding DNA: TGTGCCAGCAGTCAATTAGGCGGGGGGGCTAACAATGAGCAGTTCTTC. Translated: CASSQLGGGANNEQFF.

This clonotype was seen a handful of times. J is TRBJ1-1 and V is TRBV12-3 or TRBV12-4; a possible D gene is TRBD1 (6 bases). The CDR3 covers 14 residues. V was cut by 7 bases and J by 0 bases, with 12 bases left in between. Here the CDR3 DNA reads TGTGCCAGCATTATGACAGGCATGAACACTGAAGCTTTCTTT. It translates to CASIMTGMNTEAFF.

The chain uses TRBV29-1 and TRBJ1-1, with D hard to call. CDR3 size: 14 residues. Germline CDR1 reads SQVTM; CDR2 reads ANQGSEA. Trimming shortened V by 4 bases and J by 0 bases, and 12 bases separated the two germline ends. The CDR3 loop is CSVGSGRMNTEAFF. CDR3 nucleotide sequence: TGCAGCGTTGGGAGTGGACGAATGAACACTGAAGCTTTCTTT. The entire variable domain, with the rest obtained from reference TRBV29-1 and TRBJ1-1, is as follows: SAVISQKPSRDICQRGTSLTIQCQVDSQVTMMFWYRQQPGQSLTLIATANQGSEATYESGFVIDKFPISRPNLTFSTLTVSNMSPEDSSIYLCSVGSGRMNTEAFFGQGTRLTVV.

This clonotype was found a few times. This chain connects TRBV12-3 or TRBV12-4 to TRBJ2-5; D possibly corresponds to TRBD2 (5 bases). Deletions cut 2 bases from V and 5 bases from J, with 9 bases between. This CDR3 contains 13 residues. The CDR3 DNA reads as TGTGCCAGCAGTTTAATTTGGAGGGAGACCCAGTACTTC. Protein sequence: CASSLIWRETQYF.

The V and J genes are TRBV27 and TRBJ2-7, with 13 bases matching TRBD2. The CDR3 runs to 16 residues. The V gene end was trimmed by 4 bases and the J gene end by 4 bases; junction bases not matched to a gene: 7. Germline V lookup: CDR1 MNHEY, CDR2 SMNVEV (reference sequence). CDR3 bases: TGTGCCAGCAGTTCGAGGACTAGCGGGAGAGGGTACGAGCAGTACTTC. This encodes CASSSRTSGRGYEQYF.